The next 5 T cell receptor beta chains were all read from a single sample in a study of blood T cells in healthy people across ages. Together with a sample-barcoded 5' primer, a J-beta primer mix was included in a second PCR lasting roughly 6 to 12 cycles. TCRdb called the 5' RACE reads again in MiXCR, with one record for every CDR3 protein. In the table there are fewer than 750,000 distinct CDR3 sequences, roughly 48% of which are singletons. Source material: blood. Receptor source: a man at least 80 years old in good health.

The rearrangement joins TRBV4-2 to TRBJ2-2; 9 nucleotides line up with TRBD2. Germline trimming cut 0 bases from V and 6 bases from J; bases unmatched to any gene: 2. Germline V gene data show CDR1 as LGHNA and CDR2 as YNFKEQ. The CDR3 is 15 amino acids. As DNA, the CDR3 is TGTGCCAGCAGCCAAGATGCGGGGGGGCCCGGGGAGCTGTTTTTT. Translated, it gives CASSQDAGGPGELFF.

This clonotype is a singleton in its sample. V usage is TRBV7-2 and J usage is TRBJ2-2; TRBD1 aligns across 8 bases. CDR3 length equals 18 residues. The germline V gene has CDR1 SGHTA and CDR2 FQGNSA. Trimming removed 5 bases from V and 0 bases from J; junction bases left unmatched: 11. CDR3 DNA: TGTGCCAGCAGCACCCGACAGGGGTGGGCCGCGAACACCGGGGAGCTGTTTTTT. The encoded protein is CASSTRQGWAANTGELFF.

The CDR3 loop reads CASSQGADNSPLHF. CDR3 bases: TGTGCCAGCTCACAGGGGGCGGATAATTCACCCCTCCACTTT. The V call is TRBV18, the J call TRBJ1-6; 7 bases are a match to TRBD1. Germline assignment: CDR1 KGHSH and CDR2 LQKENI. CDR3 length: 14 residues. Trimming removed 4 bases from V and 5 bases from J; junction bases left unmatched: 2.

The rearrangement uses TRBV5-1 and TRBJ2-5, with D possibly called TRBD1 or TRBD2 (6 bases each). Germline V CDR1 and CDR2: SGHRS, YFSETQ. Trimming removed 4 bases from V and 7 bases from J, with 23 bases in between. There are 16 residues in the CDR3. The DNA for the CDR3 is TGCGCCAGCAGCGAGCAACAGGGACTCCCAAGGGGGACCCAGTACTTC. Amino acids: CASSEQQGLPRGTQYF.

This clonotype was seen only a few times. A read error may explain this, as a much larger clone is one base away. The V call is TRBV6-6, the J call TRBJ2-5, with D possibly being TRBD2 (7 bases). The germline V and J ends were trimmed by 3 bases and 11 bases, with 16 bases remaining between them. CDR1 is MNHNY, CDR2 SVGAGI, per germline (reference sequence). The CDR3 contains 13 residues. The DNA for the CDR3 is TGTGCCAGCAGTTATAGGGGGAGGGATGAGCAGTACTTC. This encodes CASSYRGRDEQYF.